A single sample is the source of the 32 T cell receptor beta chains below, sequenced in a study of shared clonotypes between healthy human individuals. Some clones are missing from TCRdb's copy, which holds only in-frame ones; the method was immunoSEQ multiplex PCR. This sample has fewer than 550,000 clones, with 60% to 80% found just once. The specimen was PBMCs. The receptor source for this set is a woman aged 35 to 49 in good health. Some clones in this sample may be carry-over from other donors' samples.

The rearrangement links TRBV9 to TRBJ1-5; D might be TRBD1 (5 bases). Germline V lookup: CDR1 SGDLS, CDR2 YYNGEE. The CDR3 spans 14 residues. With 3 bases removed from V and 0 bases from J, the gap between germline ends came to 7 bases. CDR3 sequence: CASSAGLSNQPQHF. The CDR3 DNA is TGTGCCAGCAGCGCGGGGCTTAGCAATCAGCCCCAGCATTTT.

The table lists this clone with a few counts. The genes are TRBV4-1 and TRBJ1-5, with D maybe TRBD1 (6 bases). The CDR3 is 18 residues long. The germline V gene has CDR1 MGHRA and CDR2 YSYEKL. Trimming took off 2 bases at V and 4 bases at J, with 21 bases between the two ends. In DNA, the CDR3 is TGCGCCAGCAGCCAAATGTGGGGGCCTCCGGACCAGAATCAGCCCCAGCATTTT. This translates into CASSQMWGPPDQNQPQHF.

This sequence joins TRBV19 and TRBJ1-1; D is unclear. In germline, CDR1 is LNHDA, CDR2 SQIVND (reference sequence). V shed 6 bases and J shed 4 bases, with 12 bases lying between them. There are 13 residues in the CDR3. CDR3 in DNA: TGTGCCAGTAGCCTTAGGTTAGTCACTGAAGCTTTCTTT. Encoded protein: CASSLRLVTEAFF.

The V call is TRBV4-2, the J call TRBJ2-1; possibly TRBD2 for D (5 bases). CDR3 length equals 17 residues. From germline, CDR1 is LGHNA and CDR2 YNFKEQ. The V and J ends lost 0 bases and 0 bases respectively, with 12 bases between them. CDR3 nucleotide sequence: TGTGCCAGCAGCCAAGAGAATAGCGCGAGCTCCTACAATGAGCAGTTCTTC. Protein sequence: CASSQENSASSYNEQFF.

The genes are TRBV9 and TRBJ2-7; the D is unclear. Germline V gives CDR1 SGDLS, CDR2 YYNGEE. With 1 base removed from V and 5 bases from J, the gap between germline ends came to 10 bases. CDR3 size: 13 residues. The CDR3 DNA is TGTGCCAGCAGCGTACAGGTCTCTCACGAGCAGTACTTC. The encoded protein is CASSVQVSHEQYF.

In this sample, this clone turned up a few times. This chain joins TRBV29-1 and TRBJ1-2, with D unresolved. The CDR3 totals 14 residues. CDR1 and CDR2 from the germline V gene are SQVTM and ANQGSEA. Trimming shortened V by 3 bases and J by 2 bases, and 13 bases separated the two germline ends. CDR3 amino acids: CSVDSLIPNYGYTF. As DNA, the CDR3 is TGCAGCGTTGACTCGCTGATACCCAACTATGGCTACACCTTC.

Details on this clone: Different DNA sequences within this sample yield the same CDR3. This chain joins TRBV5-1 and TRBJ2-1, with 11 positions matching TRBD2. This CDR3 has 15 residues. V dropped 4 bases and J dropped 4; count of bases not matched to a gene: 4. Looked up from germline, CDR1 is SGHRS and CDR2 is YFSETQ. The CDR3 bases are TGCGCCAGCAGCCCCACTAGCGGGAGTTACAATGAGCAGTTCTTC. It yields the protein CASSPTSGSYNEQFF.

The chain joins TRBV6-1 to TRBJ1-4, with D uncertain. Trimming stripped 2 bases from V and 4 bases from J, with 8 bases between. The CDR3 sequence is 14 residues long. CDR1 is MNHNS and CDR2 is SASEGT in the germline V gene. This chain's CDR3 is CASSESRNNEKLFF. Here the CDR3 DNA reads TGTGCCAGCAGTGAAAGCCGGAATAATGAAAAACTGTTTTTT.

This chain links TRBV10-3 with TRBJ2-2; perhaps TRBD2 as D (5 bases). The ends were cut back, 10 bases at V and 6 bases at J, with 18 bases in the middle. Germline V gene data show CDR1 as ENHRY and CDR2 as SYGVKD. This CDR3 comprises 14 residues. CDR3 region: CATTTEVNAGELFF. The CDR3 DNA reads TGTGCCACGACGACGGAGGTTAACGCCGGGGAGCTGTTTTTT.

This clone is a singleton in its sample. The genes are TRBV28 and TRBJ1-1; D possibly corresponds to TRBD1 (5 bases). V lost 6 bases to trimming and J lost 7 bases, with 15 bases between them. The germline CDR1 and CDR2 sequences are MDHEN and SYDVKM. CDR3 length: 13 amino acids. CDR3 DNA sequence: TGTGCCAGCAGCTCTTGGGGACCTCTTGAAGCTTTCTTT. Protein product: CASSSWGPLEAFF.

On this clone: A far larger clone is just one base off, so this is likely a read error. The chain has TRBV2 and TRBJ2-7, with D unclear. Deletions cut 4 bases from V and 2 bases from J, with 6 bases between. This CDR3 region has 12 residues. CDR1 is SNHLY and CDR2 is FYNNEI in the germline V gene. Here the CDR3 reads CASSAGAYEQYF. DNA for the CDR3: TGTGCCAGCAGTGCTGGGGCCTACGAGCAGTACTTC.

Written as DNA, the CDR3 is TGTGCCAGCAGCCGGCTGGACAGGGGGCCCGATACGCAGTATTTT. Protein: CASSRLDRGPDTQYF. The chain links TRBV6-5 to TRBJ2-3; 11 nucleotides align to TRBD1. Germline CDR1 MNHEY, CDR2 SVGAGI. The junction had 8 bases not matched to a gene; V was cut back by 6 bases and J by 6 bases. The CDR3 consists of 15 residues.

V is TRBV11-3 and J is TRBJ2-1; D unclear. Germline loops: CDR1 SGHNT, CDR2 YENEEA. CDR3 length: 15 residues. Trimming took 0 bases from V and 3 from J, leaving 9 bases between them. The CDR3 spells CASSLDETHYNEQFF. DNA for the CDR3: TGTGCCAGCAGCTTAGATGAAACCCACTACAATGAGCAGTTCTTC.

The gene calls are TRBV6-6 and TRBJ2-7; no definite D call. Germline values: CDR1 MNHNY, CDR2 SVGAGI (reference sequence). The CDR3 loop spans 14 amino acids. V was shortened by 2 bases and J by 1 base, with 9 bases between the two germline ends. The DNA of the CDR3 is TGTGCCAGCAGTTACGTCCCGGTTTCCTACGAGCAGTACTTC. It specifies CASSYVPVSYEQYF.

This chain connects TRBV5-6 to TRBJ2-1, with 9 bases aligning to TRBD1. CDR1 and CDR2 from the germline V gene are SGHDT and YYEEEE. The CDR3 length is 15 residues. The ends lost 5 bases at V and 6 bases at J; junction bases unmatched: 9. Written as DNA, the CDR3 is TGTGCCAGCAGAGAGGGACAGGGTCTGGGCAATGAGCAGTTCTTC. This translates into CASREGQGLGNEQFF.

The chain is built from TRBV7-8 and TRBJ2-7, with 7 bases fitting TRBD1. Germline V gene lookup returns CDR1 SGHVS and CDR2 FQNEAQ. The V and J ends lost 5 bases and 4 bases, in that order; junction bases with no gene match: 5. This CDR3 has 13 residues. CDR3 residues: CASSPDRIYEQYF. The CDR3 nucleotides read TGTGCCAGCAGCCCGGACAGGATTTACGAGCAGTACTTC.

The chain joins TRBV30 to TRBJ1-2, with no clear D. V was cut by 4 bases and J by 0 bases, with 9 bases left in between. Germline assignment: CDR1 GTSNPN and CDR2 SVGIG (reference sequence). This CDR3 region has 13 residues. DNA of the CDR3: TGTGCCTGGACCCAGGAGGCTAACTATGGCTACACCTTC. Translated: CAWTQEANYGYTF.

The chain employs TRBV15 and TRBJ2-7; a possible D gene is TRBD1 (5 bases). The V end lost 0 bases, the J end lost 2 bases, and 11 bases lay between the germline ends. This CDR3 is built from 15 residues. CDR1 LNHNV and CDR2 YYDKDF come from the germline V gene (reference sequence). CDR3 nucleotides: TGTGCCACCAGCAGAGAATTAGACAGCACCTACGAGCAGTACTTC. Its protein is CATSRELDSTYEQYF.

This clone was counted ten times or more. The sample contains more than one DNA sequence encoding this CDR3. This rearrangement joins TRBV6-4 to TRBJ2-6; D gene uncertain. The CDR3 is 14 amino acids. The V end lost 3 bases, the J end lost 0 bases, and 3 bases lay between the germline ends. The V gene's germline CDR1 is MRHNA and CDR2 SNTAGT. Here the CDR3 DNA reads TGTGCCAGCAGTGAGGGCTCTGGGGCCAACGTCCTGACTTTC. It specifies CASSEGSGANVLTF.

As concerns this clone: Being one base from a much bigger clone, this may be a read error. J is TRBJ2-5 and V is TRBV6-5; the match to TRBD2 covers 13 bases. The germline CDR1 and CDR2 sequences are MNHEY and SVGAGI. This CDR3 is 15 amino acids long. The CDR3 region is CTSRTTSGRQETQYF. The CDR3 bases are TGTACCAGCAGGACGACTAGCGGGAGGCAAGAGACCCAGTACTTC.

The J gene is TRBJ2-7, the V gene TRBV9; unclear D gene. V was trimmed by 0 bases and J by 2 bases, leaving 6 bases between them. Germline V lookup: CDR1 SGDLS, CDR2 YYNGEE. The CDR3 has 13 residues. The CDR3 here is CASSVGLAYEQYF. The CDR3 nucleotides are TGTGCCAGCAGCGTAGGGCTAGCCTACGAGCAGTACTTC.

The chain employs TRBV4-1 and TRBJ2-7; D gene uncertain. The CDR3 totals 12 residues. Deletions cut 0 bases from V and 3 bases from J, with 3 bases between. Germline CDR1 is MGHRA and CDR2 is YSYEKL. Written as DNA, the CDR3 is TGCGCCAGCAGCCAAGACGACTACGAGCAGTACTTC. Translation gives CASSQDDYEQYF.

CDR3 protein: CAWSISGLYEQYF. For the CDR3, the DNA is TGTGCCTGGAGCATTAGCGGTCTGTACGAGCAGTACTTC. The rearrangement links TRBV30 to TRBJ2-7, with a weak D call TRBD2 (6 bases). There are 13 residues in the CDR3. Germline V CDR1 and CDR2: GTSNPN, SVGIG (reference sequence). Trimming left V 3 bases short and J 4 bases short, with 13 bases between.

The gene calls are TRBV4-2 and TRBJ2-7; TRBD2 matches 7 bases. The germline V gene encodes CDR1 LGHNA and CDR2 YNFKEQ. This CDR3 is 16 amino acids long. V trimming: 2 bases; J trimming: 3 bases; junction bases outside the gene matches: 10. This CDR3 reads CASSQWKAGYDYEQYF. CDR3 sequence (DNA): TGTGCCAGCAGCCAATGGAAAGCGGGGTATGACTACGAGCAGTACTTC.

This chain uses TRBV5-1 with TRBJ2-5; no clear D. Germline V gene data show CDR1 as SGHRS and CDR2 as YFSETQ. The CDR3 length is 14 residues. V lost 1 base to trimming and J lost 2 bases, with 9 bases between them. The CDR3 DNA follows: TGCGCCAGCAGCTTGTACACTTCTCAAGAGACCCAGTACTTC. It yields the protein CASSLYTSQETQYF.

The chain carries TRBV5-1 and TRBJ2-2; D not resolved. Between the trimmed V and J ends, which lost 1 base and 5 bases, there was a span of 3 bases. From germline, CDR1 is SGHRS and CDR2 YFSETQ. The CDR3 length is 12 residues. CDR3 sequence: CASSLPTGELFF. The CDR3 nucleotides are TGCGCCAGCAGCTTGCCTACCGGGGAGCTGTTTTTT.

The chain employs TRBV4-2 and TRBJ2-7; 9 positions agree with TRBD2. The CDR3 covers 19 residues. The ends lost 0 bases at V and 5 bases at J; junction bases unmatched: 17. CDR1 LGHNA and CDR2 YNFKEQ come from the germline V gene. The CDR3 bases are TGTGCCAGCAGCCAAGATCTAATTGTGGCGGGAGGGCCGAGTAACGAGCAGTACTTC. This sequence encodes CASSQDLIVAGGPSNEQYF.

As DNA, the CDR3 is TGTGCCAGCAGCTTAGAAGGTACAGGTGGATACGAGCAGTACTTC. Residues: CASSLEGTGGYEQYF. The J gene is TRBJ2-7, the V gene TRBV7-8; possible D gene TRBD1, 5 bases. Germline V lookup: CDR1 SGHVS, CDR2 FQNEAQ. Trimming left V 1 base short and J 4 bases short, with 14 bases between. This CDR3 spans 15 amino acids. Combining the CDR3 with reference TRBV7-8 and TRBJ2-7 gives the whole variable domain GAGVSQSPRYKVAKRGQDVALRCDPISGHVSLFWYQQALGQGPEFLTYFQNEAQLDKSGLPSDRFFAERPEGSVSTLKIQRTQQEDSAVYLCASSLEGTGGYEQYFGPGTRLTVT.

The chain couples TRBV28 to TRBJ2-5, with 8 positions matching TRBD2. Germline values: CDR1 MDHEN, CDR2 SYDVKM. The CDR3 extends over 14 amino acids. V shed 10 bases, J shed 1 base, and the junction held 8 bases outside the gene matches. CDR3 protein: CATGGDRVQETQYF. Here the CDR3 DNA reads TGTGCCACCGGGGGGGATAGGGTCCAAGAGACCCAGTACTTC.

The rearrangement uses TRBV6-5 and TRBJ2-1, with TRBD2 as a possible D gene (5 bases). Germline V gene data show CDR1 as MNHEY and CDR2 as SVGAGI. V was trimmed by 5 bases and J by 7 bases, leaving 18 bases between them. The length of the CDR3 is 15 residues. CDR3: CASSPPGLQRNEQFF. The CDR3 nucleotides read TGTGCCAGCAGTCCCCCCGGACTCCAAAGAAATGAGCAGTTCTTC.

V is TRBV2 and J is TRBJ1-2; 9 bases line up with TRBD1. This CDR3 spans 12 amino acids. CDR1 and CDR2 (germline): SNHLY, FYNNEI. The trim removed 6 bases at V and 5 bases at J, leaving 1 base unmatched. The CDR3 DNA sequence: TGTGCCAGCAGCGACAGGGGGTATGGCTACACCTTC. This codes for CASSDRGYGYTF. The full variable domain, with the rest looked up from reference TRBV2 and TRBJ1-2, is EPEVTQTPSHQVTQMGQEVILRCVPISNHLYFYWYRQILGQKVEFLVSFYNNEISEKSEIFDDQFSVERPDGSNFTLKIRSTKLEDSAMYFCASSDRGYGYTFGSGTRLTVV.

The rearrangement uses TRBV21-1 and TRBJ2-1; the listed D gene, TRBD2, was not tested against the DNA. TRBV21-1 is a pseudogene. The CDR3 covers 21 residues. The CDR3 region is CASSKLSPKTSGPTSDNEQFF. The CDR3 nucleotides are TGTGCCAGCAGCAAACTTTCCCCCAAGACTAGCGGGCCTACATCGGACAATGAGCAGTTCTTC.